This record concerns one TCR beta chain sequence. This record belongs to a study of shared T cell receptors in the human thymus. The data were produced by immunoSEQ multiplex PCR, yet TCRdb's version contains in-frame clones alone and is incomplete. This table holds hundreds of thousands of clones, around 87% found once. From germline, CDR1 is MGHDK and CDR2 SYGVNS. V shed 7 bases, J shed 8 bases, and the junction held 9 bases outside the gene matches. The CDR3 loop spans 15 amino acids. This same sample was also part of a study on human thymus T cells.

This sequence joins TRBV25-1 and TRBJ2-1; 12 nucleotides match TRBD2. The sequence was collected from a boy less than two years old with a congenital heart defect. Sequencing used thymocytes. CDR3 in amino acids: CASIPSTSGRYEQFF. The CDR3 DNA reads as TGTGCCAGCATCCCGAGTACTAGCGGGAGGTATGAGCAGTTCTTC.